This is a list of T cell receptor beta chains from one sample in a study of immune cell composition in non-small cell lung cancer. The repertoire was sequenced with immunoSEQ multiplex PCR; TCRdb's copy has only in-frame clones and lacks some. The sample includes 3,000 to 3,500 clones, approximately 67% of them seen just once. Sequenced: non-adjacent lung tissue. The receptors were sampled from a human donor with non-small cell lung cancer. Each CDR3 is given with its conserved first and last residue. A D gene is named only where the DNA matches it firmly. Not all rows give a size; the values are once, few, many and, for expanded clones, a class.

j_gene	v_gene	d_gene	abundance	CDR3nt	CDR3aa
TRBJ1-2	TRBV20-1	-	few	TGCAGTGTCTCAGCTAACTATGGCTACACCTTC	CSVSANYGYTF
TRBJ1-2	TRBV19	-	large	TGTGCCAGTACCCCCGGGGGGAACGACCCCTATGGCTACACCTTC	CASTPGGNDPYGYTF
TRBJ2-7	TRBV5-5	TRBD2	few	TGTGCCAGCAGCTTTATAGGGACTACTTTCTACGAGCAGTACTTC	CASSFIGTTFYEQYF
TRBJ2-3	TRBV27	TRBD1	-	TGTGCCAGCAGTACGCGACAGGGGGGAGATACGCAGTATTTT	CASSTRQGGDTQYF
TRBJ2-3	TRBV29-1	TRBD2	-	TGCAGCGTTGAAGTGTCTAGCGGGGGGGATACGCAGTATTTT	CSVEVSSGGDTQYF
TRBJ2-3	TRBV7-2	TRBD2	-	TGTGCCAGCCGAGGACTAGCGGCCTTAGCAGATACGCAGTATTTT	CASRGLAALADTQYF
TRBJ2-5	TRBV7-2	TRBD2	-	TGTGCCAGCAGCTTCAACCGGGGGGGTCAAGAGACCCAGTACTTC	CASSFNRGGQETQYF
TRBJ2-2	TRBV9	TRBD1	-	TGTGCCAGCAGCGTAGATAGCAGGGGGCGTGGGGAGCTGTTTTTT	CASSVDSRGRGELFF
TRBJ2-7	TRBV4-1	TRBD1	few	TGCGCCAGCAGCCAGGGACAGGGTCCCGACGAGCAGTACTTC	CASSQGQGPDEQYF
TRBJ2-7	TRBV6-6	-	-	TGTGCCAGCAGTTACGGAGGGGGCAGGTGGAGCGAGCAGTACTTC	CASSYGGGRWSEQYF
TRBJ1-1	TRBV7-7	-	-	TGTGCTAGCAGCCTGGACAAGAACACTGAAGCTTTCTTT	CASSLDKNTEAFF
TRBJ2-2	TRBV12-5	-	few	TGTGCTAGTGGCCCTCCGGCAGGGGCGTCCGGGGAGCTGTTTTTT	CASGPPAGASGELFF
TRBJ1-2	TRBV7-3	-	-	TGTGCCAGCAGCTTCCTCGGCAACAGTCATGGCTACACCTTC	CASSFLGNSHGYTF
TRBJ2-3	TRBV11-2	TRBD2	-	TGTGCCAGCAGCCGGCGGACTAGCGGGGGGGCCACAGATACGCAGTATTTT	CASSRRTSGGATDTQYF
TRBJ1-3	TRBV7-3	-	-	TGTGCCAGCAGCGAACAAGGGGGATCTGGAAACACCATATATTTT	CASSEQGGSGNTIYF
TRBJ2-7	TRBV9	-	-	TGTGCCAGCAGCCCCCGCCGTTTTGCGCTCGAGCAGTACTTC	CASSPRRFALEQYF